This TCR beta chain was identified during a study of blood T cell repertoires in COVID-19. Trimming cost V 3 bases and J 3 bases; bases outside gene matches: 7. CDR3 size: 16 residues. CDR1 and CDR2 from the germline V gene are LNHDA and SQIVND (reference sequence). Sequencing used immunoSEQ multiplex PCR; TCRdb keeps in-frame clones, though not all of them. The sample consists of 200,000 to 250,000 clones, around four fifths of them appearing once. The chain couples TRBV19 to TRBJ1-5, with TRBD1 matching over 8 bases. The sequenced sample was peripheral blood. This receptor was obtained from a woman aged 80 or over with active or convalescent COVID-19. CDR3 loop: CASSIGGQGYNQPQHF. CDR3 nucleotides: TGTGCCAGTAGTATCGGTGGACAGGGCTACAATCAGCCCCAGCATTTT.